This is a list of T cell receptor beta chains from one sample in a study of OX40 agonist ivuxolimab in advanced cancers. Clones were read by immunoSEQ multiplex PCR, and TCRdb kept only the in-frame ones, dropping some. The sample gives about 62,000 clones, almost 95% of which show up once; around 15% is in the top ten. This specimen consisted of CD4+ or CD8+ T cells sorted from blood, obtained in a trial of the OX40 agonist ivuxolimab. All receptors derive from an adult with an advanced solid tumor such as melanoma, head and neck, liver or kidney cancer. CDR3s leave out the opening cysteine and the closing phenylalanine or tryptophan. The order of the fields is V gene, J gene, clone size, CDR3 protein. Size is omitted from some rows. Given values are once, few, many or a class for expanded clones.

TRBV5-1,TRBJ2-7,.,ASSLGLAGHEQY
TRBV7-6,TRBJ1-3,.,ASSLRSEGTLSGNTIY
TRBV6-6,TRBJ2-2,.,ASSYSPGGSTGELF
TRBV9,TRBJ2-3,once,ASSVLGLAGTDTQY
TRBV19,TRBJ2-7,.,ASRKAGLDYEQY
TRBV5-1,TRBJ2-4,.,ASSLGPDLALFGIQY
TRBV5-1,TRBJ2-3,.,ASSGDLAGFTDTQY
TRBV2,TRBJ2-7,.,ASNGGDRDYYEQY
TRBV4-2,TRBJ2-3,.,ASSQLAGGTDTQY
TRBV7-7,TRBJ2-1,.,ASSLSLGQLYNEQF
TRBV4-1,TRBJ1-1,.,ASSQVRQGYVNTEAF
TRBV7-9,TRBJ2-5,.,ASSLRDRFDQETQY
TRBV5-6,TRBJ2-3,.,ASSGTYSTDTQY
TRBV6-1,TRBJ2-2,few,ASGQGADTGELF
TRBV30,TRBJ2-7,.,AWSGTTYEQY
TRBV9,TRBJ2-3,.,ASSASVGSVGTDTQY
TRBV2,TRBJ2-6,few,ASSGKNRDLDSGANVLT
TRBV6-5,TRBJ2-1,.,ASSYSKGVNEQF
TRBV19,TRBJ2-5,.,ASSIDLGVEETQY
TRBV19,TRBJ2-2,.,ASSPGHPITGELF
TRBV18,TRBJ1-2,.,ASSQDSNYGYT
TRBV7-9,TRBJ2-7,once,ASSPPRSYEQY
TRBV29-1,TRBJ2-7,.,SVDFRGQDEQY
TRBV7-3,TRBJ1-1,.,ASSLRGGPNTEAF
TRBV10-3,TRBJ1-2,.,AISEATGLYGYT
TRBV11-2,TRBJ2-1,.,ASSLVGLAREQF
TRBV27,TRBJ2-7,.,ASSFGFGPYEQY
TRBV19,TRBJ2-7,.,ASSISSSYEQY
TRBV18,TRBJ2-7,.,ASSPTDYYEQY
TRBV6-1,TRBJ1-5,.,ASSVDGINQPQH
TRBV27,TRBJ1-1,.,ASSLGSRFTEAF
TRBV6-5,TRBJ2-3,.,ASSYGLVGTDTQY
TRBV4-3,TRBJ2-2,.,ASSQSHIEGTGELF
TRBV19,TRBJ1-5,.,ATTGTENQPQH
TRBV6-6,TRBJ2-1,.,ASTSGNEQF
TRBV19,TRBJ2-7,.,ASSIASGDEQY
TRBV11-2,TRBJ2-1,.,ASSLSGDSYNEQF
TRBV30,TRBJ2-2,.,AWRELYPTSGKPNTGELF
TRBV4-1,TRBJ1-4,.,ASSQEDLQGGLF
TRBV7-9,TRBJ2-4,.,ASSLVGLAKNIQY
TRBV5-6,TRBJ1-1,.,ASSPGQGVTEAF
TRBV6-4,TRBJ1-1,few,ASSDSGNSKAF
TRBV4-1,TRBJ1-6,.,ASSQVQGTFSPLH
TRBV29-1,TRBJ1-2,.,SVQSGWEHGYT
TRBV19,TRBJ2-1,.,ASSMEGLEQF
TRBV7-9,TRBJ2-1,medium-sized,ASSLREGLHYNEQF
TRBV9,TRBJ2-7,.,ASSGQGTGNSYEQY